This passage covers 19 T cell receptor beta chains from one sample sequenced in a study of Graves' ophthalmopathy and Graves' hyperthyroidism. For repertoire sequencing, the TCR beta CDR3 regions were amplified from RNA transcripts. RT-PCR with HTBI primers came first, then second-round multiplex PCR. Each CDR3 protein gets one entry after TCRdb re-called the multiplex PCR reads with MiXCR. Of over 500,000 distinct CDR3 sequences listed, 20% to 25% are singletons. The sample taken for sequencing was peripheral blood. The receptors originated from a woman younger than 35 with stable Graves' hyperthyroidism. Some clones in this sample may be carry-over from other donors' samples.

This clonotype was seen many times. The chain carries TRBV28 and TRBJ1-5, with D uncertain. Germline CDR1 MDHEN, CDR2 SYDVKM. This CDR3 region has 15 residues. Trimming shortened V by 6 bases and J by 2 bases, and 14 bases separated the two germline ends. The CDR3 protein is CASRLPQSGNQPQHF. CDR3 coding DNA: TGTGCCAGCAGACTCCCACAGTCAGGCAATCAGCCCCAGCATTTT.

This clonotype was detected ten times or more. The chain couples TRBV30 to TRBJ1-1, with D possibly matching TRBD1 (5 bases). This CDR3 is 13 amino acids long. V was trimmed by 4 bases and J by 5 bases, leaving 14 bases between them. Germline CDR1 GTSNPN, CDR2 SVGIG (reference sequence). The CDR3 protein is CAWIWGRRTEAFF. For the CDR3, the DNA is TGTGCCTGGATATGGGGGAGGAGGACTGAAGCTTTCTTT.

This clonotype was counted at least ten times. The rearrangement uses TRBV12-3 or TRBV12-4 and TRBJ2-2; D unresolved. There are 13 residues in the CDR3. Trimming stripped 8 bases from V and 1 base from J, with 8 bases between. The CDR3 is CASRAVNTGELFF. The CDR3 DNA follows: TGTGCCAGCCGGGCGGTGAACACCGGGGAGCTGTTTTTT.

The table lists this clonotype with many counts. The rearrangement links TRBV6-2 or TRBV6-3 to TRBJ2-2; unclear D gene. Germline V CDR1 and CDR2: MNHEY, SVGEGT. V was cut by 7 bases and J by 7 bases, with 13 bases left in between. The CDR3 is 13 residues long. The CDR3, as DNA: TGTGCCAGCACCCCATATCGCGGCGGGGAGCTGTTTTTT. This gives the protein CASTPYRGGELFF.

At least ten counts were recorded for this clonotype. The J gene is TRBJ2-2, the V gene TRBV11-1, with D possibly matching TRBD1 (6 bases). Germline values: CDR1 SGHAT, CDR2 FQDESV (reference sequence). With 5 bases removed from V and 3 bases from J, the gap between germline ends came to 19 bases. The CDR3 has 17 residues. CDR3 coding DNA: TGTGCCAGCAGCGGGACAAGGGCCTCCGGGTACACCGGGGAGCTGTTTTTT. It translates to CASSGTRASGYTGELFF.

This clonotype was detected many times. The V call is TRBV9, the J call TRBJ1-5; 8 nucleotides align to TRBD1. The length of the CDR3 is 16 residues. Germline V gene lookup returns CDR1 SGDLS and CDR2 YYNGEE. The trim removed 3 bases at V and 0 bases at J, leaving 5 bases unmatched. CDR3 amino acids: CASSGGQGFSNQPQHF. CDR3 nucleotides: TGTGCCAGCAGCGGAGGACAGGGATTTAGCAATCAGCCCCAGCATTTT.

This clonotype was detected many times. The chain uses TRBV7-3 and TRBJ2-5; possibly TRBD2 for D (6 bases). Per germline, CDR1 SGHTA and CDR2 FQGTGA. This CDR3 spans 13 amino acids. V lost 8 bases and J 4 bases, leaving 14 bases between the germline ends. CDR3 DNA sequence: TGTGCCAGCGGGGTCCGCGGGGCAGAGACCCAGTACTTC. Translating it yields CASGVRGAETQYF.

Many counts were recorded for this clonotype. At one end the junction does not follow the germline gene, possibly because of a read error. The chain has TRBV6-5 and TRBJ2-4, with D perhaps given as TRBD1 or TRBD2 (6 bases each). The CDR3 is made up of 15 amino acids. From germline, CDR1 is MNHEY and CDR2 SVGAGI. This CDR3 reads CASARGTQGGNIKYF. The CDR3, as DNA: TGTGCCAGCGCCCGCGGGACACAGGGAGGAAACATTAAGTACTTC.

This clonotype has only a few counts. The junction differs from germline at one of its ends, possibly a read error. V and J are TRBV12-3 or TRBV12-4 and TRBJ1-1; no clear D. The CDR3 extends over 15 amino acids. This CDR3 is CASSSSSVGGTDAFF. CDR3 coding DNA: TGTGCCAGCAGTTCCTCCTCAGTGGGAGGCACTGATGCTTTCTTT.

This clonotype came up many times. The CDR3 region is CASSSDRGIAYEQYF. CDR3 in DNA: TGTGCCAGCAGCTCGGACAGGGGGATCGCCTACGAGCAGTACTTC. This chain connects TRBV7-9 to TRBJ2-7; 10 bases match TRBD1. The CDR3 is made up of 15 amino acids. Trimming removed 4 bases from V and 2 bases from J; junction bases left unmatched: 5. Looked up from germline, CDR1 is SEHNR and CDR2 is FQNEAQ (reference sequence).

This clonotype was recorded at least ten times. This chain uses TRBV15 with TRBJ1-1; D gene uncertain. The germline CDR1 and CDR2 sequences are LNHNV and YYDKDF (reference sequence). CDR3 length equals 14 residues. V gave up 2 bases and J gave up 3 bases, with 10 bases separating them. CDR3 region: CATSRYHRDTEAFF. CDR3 DNA: TGTGCCACCAGCAGATACCACCGGGACACTGAAGCTTTCTTT.

This clonotype was counted many times. The V and J genes are TRBV7-2 and TRBJ2-7; the D gene is possibly TRBD1 (6 bases). V lost 0 bases to trimming and J lost 0 bases, with 12 bases between them. Looked up from germline, CDR1 is SGHTA and CDR2 is FQGNSA. The CDR3 is 16 residues long. This CDR3 reads CASSLAKQGASYEQYF. CDR3 DNA: TGTGCCAGCAGCTTAGCTAAACAGGGTGCCTCCTACGAGCAGTACTTC.

The table lists this clonotype with a few counts. The gene calls are TRBV30 and TRBJ2-7; 7 bases agree with TRBD1. Per germline, CDR1 GTSNPN and CDR2 SVGIG (reference sequence). V was clipped by 6 bases and J by 2 bases; unmatched bases: 10. CDR3 size: 14 residues. Here the CDR3 reads CACLDRDRPYEQYF. For the CDR3, the DNA is TGTGCCTGCCTCGACAGGGATCGTCCCTACGAGCAGTACTTC.

Many counts were recorded for this clonotype. This chain links TRBV2 with TRBJ2-7, with D unclear. Trimming took 0 bases from V and 6 from J, leaving 9 bases between them. Germline CDR1 is SNHLY and CDR2 is FYNNEI. The CDR3 is 13 amino acids. The CDR3 DNA follows: TGTGCCAGCAGTGAAGCGGGCGTTAGCGAGCAGTACTTC. This encodes CASSEAGVSEQYF.

The table lists this clonotype with many counts. The rearrangement uses TRBV4-1 and TRBJ1-5, with TRBD1 matching 7 bases. The length of the CDR3 is 15 residues. In germline, CDR1 is MGHRA, CDR2 YSYEKL. J lost 6 bases, V lost 3 bases, and 8 bases had no gene match. The CDR3 sequence is CASSQYDREGQPQHF. The CDR3 DNA reads as TGCGCCAGCAGCCAGTATGACAGGGAGGGTCAGCCCCAGCATTTT.

This clonotype was found many times. The V gene is TRBV30, the J gene TRBJ2-5, with TRBD2 matching over 11 bases. The CDR3 totals 15 residues. CDR1 GTSNPN and CDR2 SVGIG come from the germline V gene (reference sequence). V gave up 0 bases and J gave up 4 bases; unmatched junction bases: 4. CDR3 DNA sequence: TGTGCCTGGAGTGTACGGCTAGCGGGAGGAGAGACCCAGTACTTC. Its translation: CAWSVRLAGGETQYF.

In its sample, this clonotype was seen many times. The gene calls are TRBV6-5 and TRBJ1-2; D gene unclear. The V end was cut by 1 base, the J end by 0 bases, with 12 bases between. The length of the CDR3 is 16 residues. CDR1 MNHEY and CDR2 SVGAGI come from the germline V gene. This CDR3 reads CASSYLQSAPNYGYTF. In DNA form, the CDR3 reads TGTGCCAGCAGTTACTTACAGTCAGCACCTAACTATGGCTACACCTTC.

This chain joins TRBV11-2 and TRBJ1-5; 8 bases are shared with TRBD1. CDR3 length: 15 amino acids. The J segment lost 7 bases and the V segment lost 0 bases, leaving 5 bases of the junction unmatched. The germline V gene has CDR1 SGHAT and CDR2 FQNNGV. CDR3 sequence (DNA): TGTGCCAGCAGCTTAGAACCGGACAGGGTCCAGCCCCAGCATTTT. Encoded protein: CASSLEPDRVQPQHF.

This clonotype has ten or more counts. J is TRBJ1-1 and V is TRBV12-3 or TRBV12-4; TRBD1 matches 7 bases. This CDR3 has 15 amino acids. V lost 7 bases and J lost 1; bases outside the gene matches: 9. CDR3 nucleotides: TGTGCCAGCAATCAAAGACAGGGATCGAACACTGAAGCTTTCTTT. Residues: CASNQRQGSNTEAFF.